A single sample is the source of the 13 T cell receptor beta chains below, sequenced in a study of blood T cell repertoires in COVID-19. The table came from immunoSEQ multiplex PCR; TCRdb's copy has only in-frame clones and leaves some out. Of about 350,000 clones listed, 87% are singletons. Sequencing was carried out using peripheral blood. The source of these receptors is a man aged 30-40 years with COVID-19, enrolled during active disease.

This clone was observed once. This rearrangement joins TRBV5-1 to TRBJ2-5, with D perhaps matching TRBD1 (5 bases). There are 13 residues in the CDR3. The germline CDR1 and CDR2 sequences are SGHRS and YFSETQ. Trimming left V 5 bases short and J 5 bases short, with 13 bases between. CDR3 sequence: CASRDQGGETQYF. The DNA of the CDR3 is TGCGCCAGCAGGGATCAGGGCGGCGAGACCCAGTACTTC.

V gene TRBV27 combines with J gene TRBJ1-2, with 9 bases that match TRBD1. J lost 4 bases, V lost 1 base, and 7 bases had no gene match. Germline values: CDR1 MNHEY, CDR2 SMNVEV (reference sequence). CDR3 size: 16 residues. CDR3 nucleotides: TGTGCCAGCAGTTTATTACGCACAGGGGGCAGCTATGGCTACACCTTC. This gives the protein CASSLLRTGGSYGYTF.

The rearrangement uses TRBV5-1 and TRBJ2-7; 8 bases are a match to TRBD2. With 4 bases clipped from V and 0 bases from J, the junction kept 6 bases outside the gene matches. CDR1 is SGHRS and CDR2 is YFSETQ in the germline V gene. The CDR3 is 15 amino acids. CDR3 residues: CASSVLAGASYEQYF. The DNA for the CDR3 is TGCGCCAGCAGCGTCCTAGCGGGTGCCTCCTACGAGCAGTACTTC. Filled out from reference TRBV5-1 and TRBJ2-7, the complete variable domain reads KAGVTQTPRYLIKTRGQQVTLSCSPISGHRSVSWYQQTPGQGLQFLFEYFSETQRNKGNFPGRFSGRQFSNSRSEMNVSTLELGDSALYLCASSVLAGASYEQYFGPGTRLTVT.

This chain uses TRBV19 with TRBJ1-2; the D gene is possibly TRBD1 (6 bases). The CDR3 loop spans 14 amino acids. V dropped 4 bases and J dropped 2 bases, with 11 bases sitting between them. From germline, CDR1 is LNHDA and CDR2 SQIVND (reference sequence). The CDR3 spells CASSTGTSNYGYTF. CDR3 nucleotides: TGTGCCAGTAGTACCGGGACAAGCAACTATGGCTACACCTTC.

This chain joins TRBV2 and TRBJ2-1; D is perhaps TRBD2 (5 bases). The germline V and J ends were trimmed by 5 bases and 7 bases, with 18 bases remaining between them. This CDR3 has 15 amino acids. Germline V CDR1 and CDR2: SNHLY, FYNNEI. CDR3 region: CASSRRTGDGNEQFF. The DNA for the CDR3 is TGTGCCAGCAGTCGACGGACTGGTGATGGGAATGAGCAGTTCTTC.

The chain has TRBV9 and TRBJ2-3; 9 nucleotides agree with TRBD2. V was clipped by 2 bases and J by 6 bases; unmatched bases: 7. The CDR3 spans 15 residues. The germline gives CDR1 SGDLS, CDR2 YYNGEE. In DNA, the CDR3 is TGTGCCAGCAGCGTTCAAGGGAGCGGGGGGGATACGCAGTATTTT. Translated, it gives CASSVQGSGGDTQYF.

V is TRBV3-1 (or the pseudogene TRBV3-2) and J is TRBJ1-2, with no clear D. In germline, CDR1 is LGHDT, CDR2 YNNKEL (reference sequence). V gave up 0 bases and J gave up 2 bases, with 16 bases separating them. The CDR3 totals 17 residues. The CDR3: CASSQDWGWRLNYGYTF. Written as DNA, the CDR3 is TGTGCCAGCAGCCAAGATTGGGGTTGGAGGCTAAACTATGGCTACACCTTC.

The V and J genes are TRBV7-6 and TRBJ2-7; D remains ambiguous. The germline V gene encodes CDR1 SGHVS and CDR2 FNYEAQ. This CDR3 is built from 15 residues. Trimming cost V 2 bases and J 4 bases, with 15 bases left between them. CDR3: CASSLLGSLKYEQYF. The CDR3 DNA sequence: TGTGCCAGCAGCTTATTGGGCAGCTTGAAATACGAGCAGTACTTC.

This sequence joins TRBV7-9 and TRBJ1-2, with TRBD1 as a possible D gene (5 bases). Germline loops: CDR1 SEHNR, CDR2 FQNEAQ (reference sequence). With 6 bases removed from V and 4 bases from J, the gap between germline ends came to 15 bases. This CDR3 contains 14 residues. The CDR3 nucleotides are TGTGCCAGCAGTAATGGACATCCAGCCTATGGCTACACCTTC. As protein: CASSNGHPAYGYTF.

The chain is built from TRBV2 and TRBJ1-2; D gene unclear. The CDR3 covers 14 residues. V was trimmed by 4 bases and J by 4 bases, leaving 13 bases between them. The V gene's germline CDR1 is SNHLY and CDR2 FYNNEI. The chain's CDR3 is CASSGSGLGYGYTF. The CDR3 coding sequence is TGTGCCAGCAGTGGCAGCGGGCTGGGCTATGGCTACACCTTC.

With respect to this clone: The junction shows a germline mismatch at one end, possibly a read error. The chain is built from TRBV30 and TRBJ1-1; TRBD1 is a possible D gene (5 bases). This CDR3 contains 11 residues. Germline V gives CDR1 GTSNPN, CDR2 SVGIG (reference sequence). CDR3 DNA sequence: TGTGCCTGGAGTTTACCAATCCGACAGCTCTTT. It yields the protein CAWSLPIRQLF. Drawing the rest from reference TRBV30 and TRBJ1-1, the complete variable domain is SQTIHQWPATLVQPVGSPLSLECTVEGTSNPNLYWYRQAAGRGLQLLFYSVGIGQISSEVPQNLSASRPQDRQFILSSKKLLLSDSGFYLCAWSLPIRQLFGQGTRLTVV.

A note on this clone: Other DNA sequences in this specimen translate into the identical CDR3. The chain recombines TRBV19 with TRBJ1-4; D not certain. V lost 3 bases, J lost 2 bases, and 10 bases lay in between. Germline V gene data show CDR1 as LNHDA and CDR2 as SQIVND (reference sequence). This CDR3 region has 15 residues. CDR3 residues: CASSISRGTNEKLFF. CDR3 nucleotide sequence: TGTGCCAGTAGTATCTCAAGAGGGACTAATGAAAAACTGTTTTTT. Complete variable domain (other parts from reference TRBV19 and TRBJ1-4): DGGITQSPKYLFRKEGQNVTLSCEQNLNHDAMYWYRQDPGQGLRLIYYSQIVNDFQKGDIAEGYSVSREKKESFPLTVTSAQKNPTAFYLCASSISRGTNEKLFFGSGTQLSVL.

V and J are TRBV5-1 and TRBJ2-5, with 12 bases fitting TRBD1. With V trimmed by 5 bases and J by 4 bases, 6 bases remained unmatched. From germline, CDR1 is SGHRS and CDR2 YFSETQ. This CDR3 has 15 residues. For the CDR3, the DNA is TGCGCCAGCAGGAGGGGACAGGGGGCCCTAGAGACCCAGTACTTC. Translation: CASRRGQGALETQYF.